Presented here are 6 T cell receptor beta chains from one specimen sequenced in a study of neurological immune-mediated disorders. TCRdb analysed the 5' RACE reads with MiXCR anew, one entry per CDR3 protein. The data show under 75,000 distinct CDR3 sequences, with roughly 3% seen just once and 5.2% held by the top ten. Sequenced sample: PBMCs. Every receptor here comes from a woman between 50 and 59 years old with multiple sclerosis.

This clonotype has at least ten counts. The chain combines TRBV6-6 with TRBJ1-5; no firm D call. Per germline, CDR1 MNHNY and CDR2 SVGAGI (reference sequence). The CDR3 contains 13 residues. V gave up 0 bases and J gave up 6 bases, with 6 bases separating them. The CDR3 protein is CASSYSGVQPQHF. The CDR3 nucleotides are TGTGCCAGCAGTTACTCGGGTGTTCAGCCCCAGCATTTT.

This clonotype was found many times. The chain couples TRBV18 to TRBJ2-7, with TRBD1 as a possible D gene (7 bases). The germline V gene encodes CDR1 KGHSH and CDR2 LQKENI. Between the trimmed V and J ends, which lost 3 bases and 1 base, there was a span of 13 bases. The CDR3 spans 15 residues. The CDR3 DNA reads TGTGCCAGCTCACCCTTAGCAGGGGGGTCCTACGAGCAGTACTTC. Protein product: CASSPLAGGSYEQYF.

Many counts were recorded for this clonotype. V and J are TRBV20-1 and TRBJ1-5; TRBD1 aligns across 8 bases. J gave up 3 bases and V 4 bases, and 8 bases lay outside the gene matches. This CDR3 comprises 15 residues. Germline loops: CDR1 DFQATT, CDR2 SNEGSKA (reference sequence). The CDR3 spells CSAMTTTGVNQPQHF. The CDR3 bases are TGCAGTGCTATGACCACGACAGGGGTCAATCAGCCCCAGCATTTT.

This clonotype was observed many times. The rearrangement uses TRBV29-1 and TRBJ2-2, with 14 bases aligning to TRBD2. The trim removed 6 bases at V and 7 bases at J, leaving 4 bases unmatched. The germline gives CDR1 SQVTM, CDR2 ANQGSEA. CDR3 length: 14 residues. CDR3 in amino acids: CSVATSGRVGELFF. CDR3 sequence (DNA): TGCAGCGTAGCGACTAGCGGGAGGGTCGGGGAGCTGTTTTTT.

This clonotype was observed at least ten times. V gene TRBV12-3 or TRBV12-4 combines with J gene TRBJ2-7, with 10 bases matching TRBD1. Germline trimming cut 2 bases from V and 2 bases from J; bases unmatched to any gene: 3. This CDR3 is built from 15 residues. The CDR3 region is CASSLTGTGAYEQYF. The CDR3 nucleotides read TGTGCCAGCAGTTTAACCGGGACAGGGGCCTACGAGCAGTACTTC.

This clonotype showed up many times. The genes are TRBV20-1 and TRBJ2-5; 11 nucleotides line up with TRBD1. With 7 bases clipped from V and 5 bases from J, the junction kept 6 bases outside the gene matches. This CDR3 contains 13 residues. Germline CDR1 is DFQATT and CDR2 is SNEGSKA (reference sequence). The CDR3: CSEGDRGMETQYF. The DNA for the CDR3 is TGCAGTGAAGGGGACAGGGGGATGGAGACCCAGTACTTC.